This T cell receptor (beta chain) was sequenced for a study of shared clonotypes between healthy human individuals (dated by TCRdb to 2019 to 2021). About the investigation overall: A couple of women and a few men aged 18 to 49 years were included in the cohort. For each donor, three plates each were used for CD4 naive and CD4 memory, two plates were used for CD8 naive, and one plate was used for CD8 memory. To estimate repertoire size and how much clonotypes are shared between individuals, the study performed deep sequencing of blood TCR repertoires from roughly five healthy adults. To increase sequencing depth and limit assay-specific biases, different laboratories used diverse techniques to prepare libraries and sequence TCR repertoires. Between about 0.8 and 9 billion PBMCs per donor were obtained by leukapheresis. Findings and caveats that apply to the study as a whole: Estimated clonotype richness was generally larger for naive than for memory subsets. Pairwise subsampling indicated that sequencing depth was expected to affect the degree of clonotype sharing among donors. Sampling was restricted to blood, and TCR repertoires in tissues likely differ from the TCR repertoires found in blood. Incomplete sequencing was indicated by rarefaction of sorted-subset datasets, despite the large sequencing depth. Across four donors, about 4.5% of naive CD4, around 3.3% of naive CD8, 2.3% of memory CD4, and roughly 0.41% of memory CD8 clonotypes were shared. Compared with non-shared clonotypes, the clonotypes found in all four sorted-subset donors had higher generation probabilities. The small number of donors limited the genetic and exposure-history diversity represented.

Using the deep immunoSEQ assay, multiplex PCR amplified TCR CDR3 regions from genomic DNA. Extracted genomic DNA from each cell subset was distributed evenly across all wells of several immunoSEQ 96-well plates, and each plate was treated as a replicate. For sorted subsets, approximately 210 ng of genomic DNA, equivalent to some 30,000 T cell genomes, went into each replicate PCR. Purified libraries were measured with a Qubit 3.0 fluorometer, size-checked on a Bioanalyzer 2100, and measured again with the KAPA Library Quantification kit. Each immunoSEQ 96-well plate was sequenced on its own single-read 150-cycle Illumina NextSeq 550 flow cell. As for the authors' bioinformatics: Because the immunoSEQ output included only junctional sequences and no quality scores, the filtering could not be the same as the filtering used for full-length reads. Sequences were annotated with PyIR, a Python wrapper for IgBLAST v1.9, using IMGT germline references to assign V/J genes and CDR3. Reads were removed for weak V/J assignments (E-value above 1e-6), missing CDR3, stop codons, out-of-frame junctions, or ambiguous translated residues. A V3J clonotype was defined by an identical inferred V gene, J gene, and CDR3 amino acid sequence. To compute the percentage overlap between repertoires, the number of shared unique clonotypes was divided by the size of the smaller repertoire. RTK rarefaction, the Chao1 estimator, and Recon v2.1 estimates of unobserved clonotypes were used to assess repertoire richness. Generation probabilities were computed with OLGA for all TCRbeta clonotypes obtained by the gDNA method from several donors. The source is immuneACCESS, and TCRdb retained only in-frame sequences with V and J called. Part of the clones is not carried over; for the studies checked, unresolved V genes explain less than half of this, and the remainder is unexplained. The DNA gave D and trimming, while V, J and clone size come from that table. Counted in this sample were almost 700,000 clones; 92% of them appeared once. The ten largest clones add up to 24% of the sample.

The germline ends are 19 bases apart after V is trimmed by 0 bases and J by 5 bases. Taken from cysteine to phenylalanine, the CDR3 has 17 residues. Just the 51-base CDR3 DNA is kept, in frame starting at base 1. As encoded in the germline V gene, CDR1 is MGHRA while CDR2 is YSYEKL. CD8 naive samples were obtained by positive selection for CCR7 among CD45RO-negative cells, yielding a CD45RA+CCR7+ population from which TemRA cells were excluded. Healthy HIV-negative adults with no recently reported acute infections or vaccinations were included as donors. Every donor was a Caucasian adult residing in Nashville, Tennessee, USA. Blood was collected by leukapheresis, and PBMCs were isolated by Ficoll-Histopaque density gradient centrifugation and then cryopreserved in liquid nitrogen vapor phase. Analytical flow cytometry was used to check the purity and quantity of each magnetically sorted T cell population. From each sorted fraction, genomic DNA was isolated and quantified by UV absorbance on a Nanodrop 2000c.

Concerning this clone: Its antigen is unknown. Within one base of it there is no much larger clone, and no base qualities were kept.

The sequencing input was naive CD8+ T cells sorted from blood. The cell subset or site tag for this specimen amounts to: CD45RA+CCR7+. The chain is encoded by TRBV4-1 joined to TRBJ2-5; the D element might be TRBD1 or TRBD2, as each aligns at 5 bases. The sequence derives from a man in his thirties or forties in good health. The nucleotides read TGCGCCAGCAGCCAAGAGTCAGGGACGGGTTTAGCCGAGACCCAGTACTTC. Its amino acids are CASSQESGTGLAETQYF.